A selection of T cell receptor beta chains follows, all from one sample in a study of T-cell reconstitution after alpha-beta-depleted transplantation in children. TCRdb re-called the PCR reads with MiXCR, one entry per CDR3 protein. This sample carries approximately 800,000 distinct CDR3 sequences, around 15% of them seen once, and the ten largest clones take just under 5%. The material was PBMCs, mostly from graft donor cells, obtained 360 days after TCRalphabeta/CD19-depleted stem cell transplant. These receptors all come from a male patient aged 10 to 17 who had a stem cell transplant for acute lymphoblastic leukemia, so the T cells may come from the graft donor. The conserved cysteine and the conserved F or W are not part of the CDR3 here.

>TRBV5-6|TRBJ2-5
ASSPLQVPETQY
>TRBV6-1|TRBJ1-1
ASSPGGGDTEAF
>TRBV5-6|TRBJ2-5
ASSLAGQGKETQY
>TRBV3-1|TRBJ2-7
ASSQDPRVAGAYEQY
>TRBV20-1|TRBJ2-3
NARVPGLTDTQY
>TRBV5-1|TRBJ1-2
ASGPAGHLNYGYT
>TRBV6-1|TRBJ1-4
ASSPGQGTEVF
>TRBV28|TRBJ2-5
ASSSLPVETQY
>TRBV12-3/TRBV12-4|TRBJ2-1
ASSLLAPQGHEQF
>TRBV3-1|TRBJ1-5
ASTQGRGQPQH
>TRBV7-2|TRBJ2-5
ASIYGRQETQY
>TRBV5-6|TRBJ2-1
ASSFVSGRVTYNEQF
>TRBV11-3|TRBJ2-5
ASSLLPGQRGTQY
>TRBV21-1|TRBJ2-1
ASSKPGTGRCDEQF
>TRBV13|TRBJ2-7
ASSSTPSGSYEQY
>TRBV5-5|TRBJ2-7
ASSLGRVATYEQY
>TRBV20-1|TRBJ2-3
SARVATYADTQY
>TRBV7-2|TRBJ1-1
ASSLRRLAGNTEAF
>TRBV12-5|TRBJ2-3
ASGSVDTQY
>TRBV5-5|TRBJ2-2
ASSLEGRDTGELF
>TRBV20-1|TRBJ2-1
SASRLGLAGRGEQF
>TRBV20-1|TRBJ1-3
SAPQPGQGSGNTIY
>TRBV13|TRBJ2-7
ASSPTGISAQY
>TRBV20-1|TRBJ2-7
SARGLRLWEQY
>TRBV5-1|TRBJ2-7
ASIGLLSYEQY
>TRBV2|TRBJ1-1
ASRQLLSEAF
>TRBV7-8|TRBJ2-3
ASSFPGLPTDTQY
>TRBV7-2|TRBJ2-5
ASSLSPVQETQY
>TRBV9|TRBJ2-1
ASSVREREAGGEQF
>TRBV20-1|TRBJ2-4
SARSVKWVY
>TRBV29-1|TRBJ2-7
SVLGNDEQY
>TRBV5-1|TRBJ2-5
ASSFGSETQY
>TRBV4-1|TRBJ1-6
ASSQGGVFSYNSPLH
>TRBV12-3/TRBV12-4|TRBJ1-5
ASSLGCTGCRGQPQH
>TRBV27|TRBJ2-2
ASSLISSSGWTGELF
>TRBV6-5|TRBJ2-3
ASSYSTRGTDTQY
>TRBV5-1|TRBJ1-5
ASSPQTGRQPQH
>TRBV20-1|TRBJ2-2
SASYPSGTLKGTGELF
>TRBV12-3/TRBV12-4|TRBJ1-2
ASNGPGTFNYGYT
>TRBV20-1|TRBJ2-1
SAETTASPANEQF
>TRBV12-3/TRBV12-4|TRBJ1-3
ASSSGTGGSGNTIY
>TRBV29-1|TRBJ2-7
SATSANSYEQY
>TRBV4-1|TRBJ1-1
ASSQDGRGRNTEAF
>TRBV19|TRBJ2-1
ASSIFRGYNEQF
>TRBV9|TRBJ2-1
ASSVVGLAAYNEQF
>TRBV24-1|TRBJ2-7
ATTPLRDYEQY
>TRBV7-8|TRBJ2-2
ASSYNRVDTGELF
>TRBV7-9|TRBJ2-7
ASSLRTSGRDEQY
>TRBV25-1|TRBJ2-7
ASSQQGMGGEQY
>TRBV2|TRBJ1-5
ASSDYSGQPQH
>TRBV12-3/TRBV12-4|TRBJ2-7
ASSPGDAGGDEQY
>TRBV3-1|TRBJ2-7
ASSPNGVSRDEQY
>TRBV18|TRBJ1-4
ASSPRDISNEKLF
>TRBV3-1|TRBJ2-7
ASSHASGRVQYEQY
>TRBV29-1|TRBJ2-1
SASGTGWDEQF
>TRBV5-1|TRBJ2-1
ASSLETSGRRGSYNEQF
>TRBV29-1|TRBJ2-7
SVEQGYEQY